Reported below is one TCR beta chain. Its antigen is not known. The data belong to a study of somatic mutations in cytotoxic T cells in rheumatoid arthritis. Study as a whole: Among the T-cell populations stained with V beta antibodies, some were separated by flow sorting at nearly 100% purity, including V beta1+ cells whose TCRB was sequenced.

The study's findings and limits: Among 65 to 75 patients, roughly eight showed a largest CD8+ clone that surpassed 20% of CD8+ cells.

Produced via immunoSEQ multiplex PCR; TCRdb's table is partial and in-frame only. The sample consists of some 14,000 clones, 82% of them appearing once. This CDR3 is built from 16 residues. Trimming stripped 4 bases from V and 6 bases from J, with 19 bases between. Germline CDR1 LGHNT, CDR2 FRNRAP. The receptor comes from an adult with rheumatoid arthritis. The sample consisted of CD8+ T cells sorted from blood. The chain is built from TRBV12-5 and TRBJ1-5; D remains unclear. In DNA, the CDR3 is TGTGCTAGTGGTTCGTCGGACCCCCCCCGTTGTCAGCCCCAGCATTTT. Translating it yields CASGSSDPPRCQPQHF. Full variable domain (rest looked up from reference TRBV12-5 and TRBJ1-5): DARVTQTPRHKVTEMGQEVTMRCQPILGHNTVFWYRQTMMQGLELLAYFRNRAPLDDSGMPKDRFSAEMPDATLATLKIQPSEPRDSAVYFCASGSSDPPRCQPQHFGDGTRLSIL.